One and the same sample provided the 12 T cell receptor beta chains below, sequenced in a study of cytomegalovirus exposure and HLA in healthy donors. PCR amplification relied on 60 Vbeta primers (plus 13 Jbeta primers). TCRdb's copy holds only in-frame clones and misses some; the assay was immunoSEQ multiplex PCR. The profile shows under 200,000 clones, roughly four fifths of them singletons. Sequenced: PBMCs. These receptor sequences come from a female donor in good health and CMV-seronegative.

This chain connects TRBV7-2 to TRBJ1-6; D is perhaps TRBD1 (5 bases). Between the trimmed V and J ends, which lost 3 bases and 7 bases, there was a span of 13 bases. Per the germline V gene, CDR1 is SGHTA and CDR2 is FQGNSA. The CDR3 runs 15 residues. The CDR3 nucleotides are TGTGCCAGCAGCTTCTCCGGACAAGCAAATTCACCCCTCCACTTT. Protein product: CASSFSGQANSPLHF.

The V and J genes are TRBV7-9 and TRBJ2-5, with TRBD2 as a possible D gene (5 bases). V dropped 6 bases and J dropped 2 bases, with 10 bases sitting between them. From germline, CDR1 is SEHNR and CDR2 FQNEAQ (reference sequence). This CDR3 comprises 13 residues. As DNA, the CDR3 is TGTGCCAGCAGTCGAGAGGGTCAAGAGACCCAGTACTTC. Protein product: CASSREGQETQYF.

The V gene is TRBV7-2, the J gene TRBJ2-1; 9 nucleotides line up with TRBD1. V gave up 2 bases and J gave up 7 bases; unmatched junction bases: 6. CDR1 is SGHTA, CDR2 FQGNSA, per germline. The CDR3 is 15 residues long. The CDR3 protein is CASSLQGQGYNEQFF. The CDR3 DNA reads TGTGCCAGCAGCTTACAGGGACAGGGTTATAATGAGCAGTTCTTC.

The chain links TRBV19 to TRBJ2-6; no clear D gene. CDR3 length: 14 amino acids. The V gene's germline CDR1 is LNHDA and CDR2 SQIVND (reference sequence). Trimming took off 8 bases at V and 0 bases at J, with 8 bases between the two ends. For the CDR3, the DNA is TGTGCCAGTCTAGAGGTCTCTGGGGCCAACGTCCTGACTTTC. It specifies CASLEVSGANVLTF.

The gene calls are TRBV5-4 and TRBJ1-5; D gene ambiguous. The V and J ends lost 1 base and 5 bases respectively, with 7 bases between them. From germline, CDR1 is SGHNT and CDR2 YYREEE (reference sequence). This CDR3 spans 13 amino acids. The CDR3 sequence: CASSLLADQPQHF. The CDR3 nucleotides read TGTGCCAGCAGCTTGTTAGCCGATCAGCCCCAGCATTTT.

This clone was found once. The chain combines TRBV7-9 with TRBJ2-5; TRBD2 is a possible D gene (5 bases). The germline gives CDR1 SEHNR, CDR2 FQNEAQ (reference sequence). The CDR3 consists of 12 residues. V was trimmed by 6 bases and J by 8 bases, leaving 13 bases between them. The CDR3 sequence is CASSQARGTQYF. CDR3 DNA sequence: TGTGCCAGCAGTCAAGCTCGGGGAACCCAGTACTTC.

This chain joins TRBV28 and TRBJ1-2, with a tentative D call TRBD1 (5 bases). CDR3 length equals 15 residues. CDR1 is MDHEN, CDR2 SYDVKM, per germline. Trimming took off 0 bases at V and 8 bases at J, with 16 bases between the two ends. DNA for the CDR3: TGTGCCAGCAGTTTATGGCCCCTGCGGGGCGAGGGCTACACCTTC. Its translation is CASSLWPLRGEGYTF.

The rearrangement joins TRBV25-1 to TRBJ2-2, with D perhaps matching TRBD2 (5 bases). This CDR3 comprises 13 residues. The germline V gene encodes CDR1 MGHDK and CDR2 SYGVNS. The ends were cut back, 7 bases at V and 2 bases at J, with 8 bases in the middle. The CDR3 sequence is CASMGSNTGELFF. CDR3 bases: TGTGCCAGCATGGGGAGCAACACCGGGGAGCTGTTTTTT. The whole variable domain, remainder taken from reference TRBV25-1 and TRBJ2-2, is EADIYQTPRYLVIGTGKKITLECSQTMGHDKMYWYQQDPGMELHLIHYSYGVNSTEKGDLSSESTVSRIRTEHFPLTLESARPSHTSQYLCASMGSNTGELFFGEGSRLTVL.

The genes are TRBV5-1 and TRBJ2-5, with D tentatively TRBD2 (6 bases). Trimming removed 4 bases from V and 4 bases from J, with 14 bases in between. CDR3 length equals 14 residues. Germline CDR1 and CDR2: SGHRS and YFSETQ. The CDR3 here is CASSLEEGGETQYF. CDR3 DNA sequence: TGCGCCAGCAGCCTGGAGGAGGGAGGAGAGACCCAGTACTTC.

This chain uses TRBV4-3 with TRBJ1-1; tentatively, D is TRBD1 (6 bases). V was pared by 5 bases and J by 3 bases, with 19 bases between. The CDR3 spans 16 residues. Germline V gene data show CDR1 as LGHNA and CDR2 as YSLEER. CDR3 in amino acids: CASSTAIRTEDTEAFF. CDR3 in DNA: TGCGCCAGCAGCACCGCCATCCGGACAGAGGACACTGAAGCTTTCTTT.

This rearrangement joins TRBV5-1 to TRBJ2-5, with D possibly matching TRBD1 (6 bases). The germline CDR1 and CDR2 sequences are SGHRS and YFSETQ. The CDR3 has 15 amino acids. With 0 bases removed from V and 2 bases from J, the gap between germline ends came to 11 bases. The CDR3 reads CASSLGTASQETQYF. The DNA of the CDR3 is TGCGCCAGCAGCTTGGGGACAGCATCTCAAGAGACCCAGTACTTC. The variable domain in full, with the rest retrieved from reference TRBV5-1 and TRBJ2-5, is KAGVTQTPRYLIKTRGQQVTLSCSPISGHRSVSWYQQTPGQGLQFLFEYFSETQRNKGNFPGRFSGRQFSNSRSEMNVSTLELGDSALYLCASSLGTASQETQYFGPGTRLLVL.

The J gene is TRBJ1-2, the V gene TRBV20-1; possible D gene TRBD1, 5 bases. V lost 3 bases and J lost 8, with 10 bases in between. The CDR3 has 11 residues. Germline V gene lookup returns CDR1 DFQATT and CDR2 SNEGSKA (reference sequence). CDR3 loop: CSASDSRGYTF. The CDR3 DNA is TGCAGTGCTAGTGACAGCCGGGGCTACACCTTC.